This TCR beta chain originates from a study of T cell repertoires in cytomegalovirus infection (dated by TCRdb to between 2018 and 2020). A note on the overall study: Recently identified HLA-C-restricted CMV epitopes, whose presentation resists viral immunomodulation, were targeted by peptide stimulations together with well-studied HLA-B-restricted epitopes. Because public TCR beta signatures pointed to carriage of CMV infection together with the matching HLA type, the HLA type of each donor mattered for the analysis.

The intended sense of this specimen's treatment or condition label: in vitro stimulation with specific CMV peptide epitopes to enrich CMV-specific T cells. With regard to this clonotype: What this receptor recognizes is not known. It has no much larger one-base neighbor in the sample; base qualities were not kept.

Sequencing took place on an Illumina HiSeq 1500. The raw public data were reprocessed by TCRdb itself: fastp quality trimming at Q25, MiXCR clonotype calling, in-frame beta chains only. Entries are consolidated by CDR3 protein sequence, retaining the most common genes and DNA. The sample records more than 95,000 distinct CDR3 sequences, about 32% of which are singletons. Around 54% of the sample comes from the top ten. Overall study results and their limits: Carriers of CMV infection plus the relevant HLA type were discriminated by the cumulative frequency of public TCR beta family members in the study cohort and in an independent approximately 360-donor cohort. The ex vivo response was dominated by HLA-C-restricted CMV-specific TCR beta clonotypes, which also provided the single most frequent clonotype in two of eight donors.

From its cysteine to its phenylalanine, the CDR3 spans 14 amino acids. The read is trimmed to its CDR3 DNA, 42 bases read in frame from base 1. CDR1 is given as MDHEN and CDR2 as SYDVKM, both from the germline V gene. V lost 10 bases and J lost 7 bases, and the count of bases not matched to a germline gene is 15. Recombination connected TRBV28 to TRBJ2-7; 8 of the junction bases match TRBD1. The receptor was isolated from a human donor in good health (CMV status not recorded). Some clones in this sample may be carry-over from other donors' samples. This sample comprised CD8+ T cells from cultured PBMCs, obtained from culture after CMV antigen stimulation. The CDR3 has the sequence CATTYQGAGREQYF. The nucleotide sequence reads TGTGCCACCACATATCAGGGGGCAGGCCGGGAGCAGTACTTC.